This TCR beta chain was recovered during a study of blood T cell repertoires in COVID-19. For the study at large: The cDNA or gDNA used as material had been derived from T cells, B-cell-depleted T cells, or PBMCs.

The ends were cut back, 5 bases at V and 7 bases at J, with 8 bases in the middle. The CDR3 has 11 residues. The germline V gene has CDR1 SEHNR and CDR2 FQNEAQ (reference sequence). TCRdb's table, derived via immunoSEQ multiplex PCR, lists solely in-frame clones and lacks some. The data hold around 40,000 clones, with 79% observed a single time. This sequence joins TRBV7-9 and TRBJ2-5; D is unresolved. The sequenced material came from peripheral blood. The receptor comes from a man in his 70s with acute or convalescent COVID-19. CDR3 region: CASSRSGTQYF. CDR3 nucleotide sequence: TGTGCCAGCAGCCGTTCGGGGACCCAGTACTTC.